Listed below are T cell receptor beta chains from one sample, sequenced in a study of cytomegalovirus exposure and HLA in healthy donors. Sequenced by immunoSEQ multiplex PCR; TCRdb stores in-frame clones only, minus some. The sample contains around 62,000 clones, just under 80% of which appear only once. Sequenced material: PBMCs. The receptors shown here come from a man aged 35-49 years in good health and CMV-seronegative. The CDR3 runs from the conserved cysteine through the conserved F or W. The order of the fields is V gene, CDR3 protein.

V: TRBV5-1
CDR3: CASRVWGSSNTEAFF

V: TRBV28
CDR3: CASSLGRDGSGEQYF

V: TRBV18
CDR3: CASSVGQIANTGELFF

V: TRBV9
CDR3: CASSLTSVGGRVSYGYTF

V: TRBV7-3
CDR3: CASSETASSYNEQFF

V: TRBV10-1
CDR3: CASSPKPSGRVVTNEQYF

V: TRBV6-4
CDR3: CASSDRGFNPTNEKLFF

V: TRBV2
CDR3: CASSYGQGGQETQYF

V: TRBV18
CDR3: CASSPPYRDRVLSYEQYF

V: TRBV5-1
CDR3: CASSYSGGAWDTQYF

V: TRBV5-4
CDR3: CASSPGLTGEQYF

V: TRBV6-5
CDR3: CAVRGDRALEKLFF

V: TRBV19
CDR3: CASTATGGANYGYTF

V: TRBV5-1
CDR3: CASSLGWQTNEKLFF

V: TRBV19
CDR3: CASSGDRYGYTF

V: TRBV10-1
CDR3: CARRVVWSSYNEQFF

V: TRBV28
CDR3: CASSHDRAVFTDTQYF